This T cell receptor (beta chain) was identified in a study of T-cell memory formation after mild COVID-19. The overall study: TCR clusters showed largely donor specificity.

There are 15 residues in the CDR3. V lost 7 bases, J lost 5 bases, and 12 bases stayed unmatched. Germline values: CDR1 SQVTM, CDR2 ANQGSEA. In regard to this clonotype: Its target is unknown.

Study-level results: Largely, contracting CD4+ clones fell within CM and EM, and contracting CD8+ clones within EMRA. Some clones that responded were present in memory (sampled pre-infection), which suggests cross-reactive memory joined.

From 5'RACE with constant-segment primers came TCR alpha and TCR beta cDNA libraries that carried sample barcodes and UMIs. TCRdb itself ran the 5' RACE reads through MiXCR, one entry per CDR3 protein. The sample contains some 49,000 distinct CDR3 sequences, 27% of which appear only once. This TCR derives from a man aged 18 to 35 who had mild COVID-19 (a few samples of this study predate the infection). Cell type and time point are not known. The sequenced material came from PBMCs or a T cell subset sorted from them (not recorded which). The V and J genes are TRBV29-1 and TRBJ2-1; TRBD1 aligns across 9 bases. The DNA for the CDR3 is TGCAGCGACTTGGACAGGGGCACACTCCACAATGAGCAGTTCTTC. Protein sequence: CSDLDRGTLHNEQFF.